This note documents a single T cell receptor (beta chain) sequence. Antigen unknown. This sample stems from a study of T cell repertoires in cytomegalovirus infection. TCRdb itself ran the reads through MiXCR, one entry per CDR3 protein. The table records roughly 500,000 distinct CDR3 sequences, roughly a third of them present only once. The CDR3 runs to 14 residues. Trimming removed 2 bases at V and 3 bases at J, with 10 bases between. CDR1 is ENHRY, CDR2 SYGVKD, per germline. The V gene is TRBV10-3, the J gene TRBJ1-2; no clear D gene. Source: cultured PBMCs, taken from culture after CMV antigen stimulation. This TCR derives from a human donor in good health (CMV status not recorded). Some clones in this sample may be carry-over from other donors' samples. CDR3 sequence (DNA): TGTGCCATCAGTGAGCCCAGGAGGGACTATGGCTACACCTTC. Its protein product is CAISEPRRDYGYTF.